The 19 T cell receptor beta chains reported below all come from one sample, sequenced in a study of T-cell memory formation after mild COVID-19. TCRdb independently ran MiXCR on the 5' RACE reads; one entry per CDR3 protein. Seen here are 240,000 or so distinct CDR3 sequences, approximately 9% observed once, and the top ten hold around 20%. Sequenced sample: PBMCs or a T cell subset sorted from them (not recorded which). These receptors came from a man between 18 and 29 years old who had mild COVID-19 (a few samples of this study predate the infection). Cell type and time point are not known.

This clonotype was seen only a few times. The rearrangement links TRBV12-3 or TRBV12-4 to TRBJ1-1; TRBD1 matches 7 bases. V shed 4 bases, J shed 3 bases, and the junction held 5 bases outside the gene matches. This CDR3 is built from 14 residues. DNA for the CDR3: TGTGCCAGCAGTTCTGTGACAGGGCACACTGAAGCTTTCTTT. Its translation: CASSSVTGHTEAFF.

This clonotype has more than one count but fewer than ten. The chain has TRBV28 and TRBJ1-4; 7 bases match TRBD1. V shed 5 bases, J shed 4 bases, and the junction held 13 bases outside the gene matches. Germline lookup yields CDR1 MDHEN and CDR2 SYDVKM. The CDR3 runs 17 residues. The CDR3 is CASSPPFGQDFNEKLFF. The CDR3 DNA sequence: TGTGCCAGCAGTCCCCCCTTCGGACAGGACTTTAATGAAAAACTGTTTTTT. The complete variable domain, with remaining parts taken from reference TRBV28 and TRBJ1-4, reads DVKVTQSSRYLVKRTGEKVFLECVQDMDHENMFWYRQDPGLGLRLIYFSYDVKMKEKGDIPEGYSVSREKKERFSLILESASTNQTSMYLCASSPPFGQDFNEKLFFGSGTQLSVL.

This chain joins TRBV12-3 or TRBV12-4 and TRBJ1-1; D might be TRBD1 (5 bases). V gave up 5 bases and J gave up 3 bases, with 13 bases separating them. The CDR3 length is 14 residues. CDR3 sequence reads: CASSRQWADTEAFF. The CDR3 nucleotides are TGTGCCAGCAGTCGACAGTGGGCGGACACTGAAGCTTTCTTT.

This clonotype was seen a handful of times. The chain links TRBV4-1 to TRBJ2-5, with D unclear. This CDR3 is built from 13 residues. V gave up 3 bases and J gave up 4 bases, with 9 bases separating them. Germline assignment: CDR1 MGHRA and CDR2 YSYEKL. Written as DNA, the CDR3 is TGCGCCAGCAGCCAGGCCCCCCCAGAGACCCAGTACTTC. As protein: CASSQAPPETQYF.

The chain combines TRBV11-2 with TRBJ2-1; D is undetermined. This CDR3 is 15 amino acids long. CDR1 and CDR2 (germline): SGHAT, FQNNGV. Trimming cost V 0 bases and J 7 bases, with 13 bases left between them. CDR3 sequence reads: CASSLDRHRRNEQFF. The CDR3 nucleotides read TGTGCCAGCAGCTTAGATCGCCACCGTAGAAATGAGCAGTTCTTC.

This chain links TRBV4-2 with TRBJ2-1; possibly TRBD2 for D (7 bases). Germline V gives CDR1 LGHNA, CDR2 YNFKEQ. The CDR3 has 16 amino acids. The V and J ends lost 1 base and 1 base respectively, with 11 bases between them. CDR3 region: CASSQVRGGSYNEQFF. For the CDR3, the DNA is TGTGCCAGCAGCCAAGTTAGGGGGGGGTCCTACAATGAGCAGTTCTTC.

This clonotype appeared a few times. J is TRBJ1-1 and V is TRBV6-5; perhaps TRBD1 as D (5 bases). This CDR3 region has 15 residues. Trimming shortened V by 0 bases and J by 5 bases, and 13 bases separated the two germline ends. Germline-derived CDR1 and CDR2 are MNHEY and SVGAGI. CDR3 coding DNA: TGTGCCAGCAGTTACTCGAACCCGGGGGGGACTGAAGCTTTCTTT. Its translation is CASSYSNPGGTEAFF.

The chain employs TRBV28 and TRBJ1-5, with D tentatively TRBD1 (6 bases). Germline lookup yields CDR1 MDHEN and CDR2 SYDVKM. The CDR3 spans 15 residues. V lost 5 bases, J lost 6 bases, and 17 bases lay in between. The CDR3 DNA reads as TGTGCCAGCAGTCCGCCAGGACAGATGGGTCAGCCCCAGCATTTT. Translation: CASSPPGQMGQPQHF.

The sample holds a few counts of this clonotype. The chain couples TRBV7-8 to TRBJ2-7; perhaps TRBD1 as D (5 bases). CDR3 length equals 13 residues. The V end was cut by 1 base, the J end by 6 bases, with 10 bases between. CDR1 is SGHVS, CDR2 FQNEAQ, per germline. The CDR3 reads CASSLDFRGEQYV. The CDR3 region has the DNA TGTGCCAGCAGCTTAGATTTTAGGGGCGAGCAGTACGTC.

The sample holds a few counts of this clonotype. The chain combines TRBV4-3 with TRBJ1-4; D unclear. Trimming stripped 0 bases from V and 10 bases from J, with 12 bases between. The CDR3 is made up of 14 amino acids. Germline V gene sequence: CDR1 LGHNA, CDR2 YSLEER. Written as DNA, the CDR3 is TGCGCCAGCAGCCAAGATATTAGCAAAGGAAAACTGTTTTTT. Its translation is CASSQDISKGKLFF.

This clonotype was seen a few times. The V gene is TRBV6-6, the J gene TRBJ1-1; TRBD1 matches 8 bases. V lost 6 bases to trimming and J lost 1 base; unmatched junction nucleotides: 7. Germline CDR1 is MNHNY and CDR2 is SVGAGI (reference sequence). This CDR3 spans 15 amino acids. In nucleotides, the CDR3 is TGTGCCAGCAGACCCGGACAGGGTGGGAACACTGAAGCTTTCTTT. It codes for CASRPGQGGNTEAFF.

The chain carries TRBV6-6 and TRBJ2-1, with a possible D match to TRBD1 (6 bases). This CDR3 is 11 amino acids long. CDR1 MNHNY and CDR2 SVGAGI come from the germline V gene (reference sequence). The V end was cut by 6 bases, the J end by 11 bases, with 11 bases between. This chain's CDR3 is CASRLTGQQFF. CDR3 bases: TGTGCCAGCAGATTGACAGGTCAGCAGTTCTTC.

The V call is TRBV4-3, the J call TRBJ2-2; D call uncertain. V was clipped by 6 bases and J by 4 bases, with 15 bases between them. Germline V gives CDR1 LGHNA, CDR2 YSLEER. The CDR3 covers 15 residues. CDR3 region: CASRPTGIVTGELFF. Here the CDR3 DNA reads TGCGCCAGCAGACCTACTGGGATTGTCACCGGGGAGCTGTTTTTT.

This clonotype was seen only a few times. CDR3: CASSQGFRNSPLHF. DNA of the CDR3: TGTGCCAGCAGCCAAGGCTTCAGGAATTCACCCCTCCACTTT. The chain links TRBV3-1 to TRBJ1-6; unclear D gene. The ends were cut back, 1 base at V and 7 bases at J, with 8 bases in the middle. Germline V gene lookup returns CDR1 LGHDT and CDR2 YNNKEL (reference sequence). This CDR3 contains 14 residues.

There are a few counts of this clonotype. The chain uses TRBV24-1 and TRBJ2-5; TRBD1 is a possible D gene (5 bases). CDR3 length: 13 residues. Germline V gene lookup returns CDR1 KGHDR and CDR2 SFDVKD. With 4 bases removed from V and 2 bases from J, the gap between germline ends came to 7 bases. In DNA, the CDR3 is TGTGCCACCAGTGAAGGGGTTCAAGAGACCCAGTACTTC. Its translation: CATSEGVQETQYF.

The chain carries TRBV11-2 and TRBJ1-1; D is unclear. The V end was cut by 4 bases, the J end by 4 bases, with 19 bases between. The germline CDR1 and CDR2 sequences are SGHAT and FQNNGV. There are 16 residues in the CDR3. This CDR3 reads CASSSRGRPLSTEAFF. CDR3 sequence (DNA): TGTGCCAGCAGCTCTCGTGGACGCCCTTTGAGCACTGAAGCTTTCTTT.

This clonotype was picked up many times. The chain carries TRBV5-1 and TRBJ2-3; 9 bases align to TRBD2. CDR1 and CDR2 from the germline V gene are SGHRS and YFSETQ. The CDR3 runs 15 residues. J gave up 0 bases and V 2 bases, and 1 base lay outside the gene matches. The CDR3 DNA sequence: TGCGCCAGCAGCTTCAGCGGGGGGAGCACAGATACGCAGTATTTT. This translates into CASSFSGGSTDTQYF.

This clonotype was observed a few times. This chain connects TRBV9 to TRBJ2-2; unclear D gene. The CDR3 totals 14 residues. V lost 0 bases to trimming and J lost 5 bases, with 8 bases between them. Germline values: CDR1 SGDLS, CDR2 YYNGEE. CDR3 nucleotide sequence: TGTGCCAGCAGCGTAGGGCAGAAGACCGGGGAGCTGTTTTTT. This encodes CASSVGQKTGELFF. Full variable domain (rest looked up from reference TRBV9 and TRBJ2-2): DSGVTQTPKHLITATGQRVTLRCSPRSGDLSVYWYQQSLDQGLQFLIQYYNGEERAKGNILERFSAQQFPDLHSELNLSSLELGDSALYFCASSVGQKTGELFFGEGSRLTVL.

This clonotype has more than one count but fewer than ten. V is TRBV3-1 and J is TRBJ2-5; D gene ambiguous. V was trimmed by 1 base and J by 4 bases, leaving 16 bases between them. The CDR3 contains 16 residues. Germline V gene sequence: CDR1 LGHDT, CDR2 YNNKEL (reference sequence). DNA of the CDR3: TGTGCCAGCAGCCAAGCAAGCGCCCAAGGCCGAGAGACCCAGTACTTC. Protein product: CASSQASAQGRETQYF.